The TCR beta chain described here comes from a study of preoperative IRX-2 immunotherapy in early breast cancer. Treatment in this sample: preoperative locoregional IRX-2 cytokine immunotherapy. The CDR3 runs 14 residues. Trimming removed 5 bases from V and 6 bases from J; junction bases left unmatched: 5. Germline-derived CDR1 and CDR2 are PRHDT and FYEKMQ (reference sequence). Only in-frame clones appear in the TCRdb table, and some are missing; sequencing was by immunoSEQ multiplex PCR. The sample lists 20,000 to 30,000 clones, 80% to 90% occurring once. This clone was detected a few times. This sequence originates from a human donor with breast cancer. Here the sequenced sample was tumor tissue, taken after IRX-2 immunotherapy. The genes are TRBV13 and TRBJ2-7, with 12 bases lining up with TRBD1. As DNA, the CDR3 is TGTGCCAGCAGCCAGGGACAGGGGGCATTCGAGCAGTACTTC. This sequence encodes CASSQGQGAFEQYF. Full variable domain (missing parts from reference TRBV13 and TRBJ2-7): AAGVIQSPRHLIKEKRETATLKCYPIPRHDTVYWYQQGPGQDPQFLISFYEKMQSDKGSIPDRFSAQQFSDYHSELNMSSLELGDSALYFCASSQGQGAFEQYFGPGTRLTVT.